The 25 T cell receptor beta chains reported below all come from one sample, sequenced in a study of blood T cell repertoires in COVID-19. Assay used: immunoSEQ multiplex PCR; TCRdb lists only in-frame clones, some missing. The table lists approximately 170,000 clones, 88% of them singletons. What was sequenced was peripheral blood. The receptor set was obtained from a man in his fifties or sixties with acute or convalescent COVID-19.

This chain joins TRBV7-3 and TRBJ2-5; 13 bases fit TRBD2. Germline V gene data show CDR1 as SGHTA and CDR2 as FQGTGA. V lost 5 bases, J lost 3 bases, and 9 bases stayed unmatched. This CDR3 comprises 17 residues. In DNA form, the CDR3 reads TGTGCCAGCAGCCTCCGCTCCGGGACTAGCGGGAAAGAGACCCAGTACTTC. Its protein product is CASSLRSGTSGKETQYF.

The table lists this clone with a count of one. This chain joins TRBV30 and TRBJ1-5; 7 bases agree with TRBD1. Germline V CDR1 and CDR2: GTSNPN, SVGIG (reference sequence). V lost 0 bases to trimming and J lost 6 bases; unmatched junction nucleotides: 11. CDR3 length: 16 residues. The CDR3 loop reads CAWSVSRTGDGQPQHF. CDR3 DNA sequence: TGTGCCTGGAGTGTCTCCCGGACAGGCGATGGTCAGCCCCAGCATTTT.

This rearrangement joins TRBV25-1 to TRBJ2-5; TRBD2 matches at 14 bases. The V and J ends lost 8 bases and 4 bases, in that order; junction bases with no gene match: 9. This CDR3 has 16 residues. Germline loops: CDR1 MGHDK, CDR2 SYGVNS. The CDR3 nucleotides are TGTGCCAGCGGACCGACTAGCGGGGGGGCCGGAGAGACCCAGTACTTC. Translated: CASGPTSGGAGETQYF.

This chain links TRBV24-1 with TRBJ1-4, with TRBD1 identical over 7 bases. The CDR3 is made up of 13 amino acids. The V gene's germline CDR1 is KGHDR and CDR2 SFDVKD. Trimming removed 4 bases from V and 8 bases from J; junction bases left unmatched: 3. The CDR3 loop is CATSDPDREKLFF. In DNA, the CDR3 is TGTGCCACCAGTGACCCGGACAGGGAAAAACTGTTTTTT.

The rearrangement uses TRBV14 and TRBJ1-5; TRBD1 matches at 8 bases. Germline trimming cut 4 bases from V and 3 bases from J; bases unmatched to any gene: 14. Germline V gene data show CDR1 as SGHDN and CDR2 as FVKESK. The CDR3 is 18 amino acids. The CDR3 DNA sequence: TGTGCCAGCAGCCCACCTCGGTCCGGACAGGGCCTCAATCAGCCCCAGCATTTT. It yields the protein CASSPPRSGQGLNQPQHF.

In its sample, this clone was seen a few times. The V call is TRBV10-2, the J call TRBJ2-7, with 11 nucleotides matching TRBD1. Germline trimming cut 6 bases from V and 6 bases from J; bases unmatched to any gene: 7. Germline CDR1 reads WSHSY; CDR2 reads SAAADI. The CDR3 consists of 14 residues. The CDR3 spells CASRPGQGETEQYV. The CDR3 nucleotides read TGCGCCAGCAGGCCGGGACAGGGGGAAACCGAGCAGTACGTC.

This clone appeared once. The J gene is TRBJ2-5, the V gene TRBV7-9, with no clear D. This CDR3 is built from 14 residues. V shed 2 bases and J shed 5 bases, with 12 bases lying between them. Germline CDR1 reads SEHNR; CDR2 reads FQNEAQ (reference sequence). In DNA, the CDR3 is TGTGCCAGCAGCTTAAGTCAGCTGGAGGAGACCCAGTACTTC. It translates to CASSLSQLEETQYF.

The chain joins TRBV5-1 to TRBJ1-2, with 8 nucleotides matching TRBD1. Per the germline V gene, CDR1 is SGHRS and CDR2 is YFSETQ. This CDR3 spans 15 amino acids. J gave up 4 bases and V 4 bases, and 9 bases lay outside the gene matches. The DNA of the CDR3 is TGCGCCAGCAGCCCGGGGACAGGCGGCTTCTATGGCTACACCTTC. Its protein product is CASSPGTGGFYGYTF.

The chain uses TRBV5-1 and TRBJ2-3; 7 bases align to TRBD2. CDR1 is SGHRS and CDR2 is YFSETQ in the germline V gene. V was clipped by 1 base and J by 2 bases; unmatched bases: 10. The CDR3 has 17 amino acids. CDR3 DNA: TGCGCCAGCAGCTTGTGGGGAGGAGCGGGGTCCACAGATACGCAGTATTTT. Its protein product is CASSLWGGAGSTDTQYF.

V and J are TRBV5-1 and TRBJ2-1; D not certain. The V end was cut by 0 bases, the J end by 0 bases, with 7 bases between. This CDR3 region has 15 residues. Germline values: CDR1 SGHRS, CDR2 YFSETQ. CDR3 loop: CASSLDSSSYNEQFF. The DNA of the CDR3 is TGCGCCAGCAGCTTGGACAGTAGCTCCTACAATGAGCAGTTCTTC.

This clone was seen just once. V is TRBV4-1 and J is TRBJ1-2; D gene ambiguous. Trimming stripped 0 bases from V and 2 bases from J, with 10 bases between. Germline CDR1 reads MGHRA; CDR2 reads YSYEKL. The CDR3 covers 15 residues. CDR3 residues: CASSQEGRNNYGYTF. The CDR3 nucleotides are TGCGCCAGCAGCCAAGAGGGCAGAAACAACTATGGCTACACCTTC.

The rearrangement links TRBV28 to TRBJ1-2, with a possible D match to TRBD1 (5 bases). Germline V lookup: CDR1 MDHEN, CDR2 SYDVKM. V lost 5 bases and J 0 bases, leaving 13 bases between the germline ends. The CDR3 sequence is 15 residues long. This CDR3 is CASSRGAGPNYGYTF. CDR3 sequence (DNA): TGTGCCAGCAGTCGCGGTGCGGGGCCTAACTATGGCTACACCTTC.

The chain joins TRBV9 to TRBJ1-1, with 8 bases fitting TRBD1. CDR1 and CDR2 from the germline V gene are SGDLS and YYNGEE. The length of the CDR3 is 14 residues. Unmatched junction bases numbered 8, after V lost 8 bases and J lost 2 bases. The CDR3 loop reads CASKQGDENTEAFF. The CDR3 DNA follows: TGTGCCAGTAAACAGGGGGATGAAAACACTGAAGCTTTCTTT.

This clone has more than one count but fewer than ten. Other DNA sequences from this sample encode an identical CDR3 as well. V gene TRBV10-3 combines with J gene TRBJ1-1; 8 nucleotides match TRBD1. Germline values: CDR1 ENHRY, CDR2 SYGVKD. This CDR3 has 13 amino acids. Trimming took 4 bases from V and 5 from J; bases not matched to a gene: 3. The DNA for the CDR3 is TGTGCCATCAGTGGGACAGGGAATACTGAAGCTTTCTTT. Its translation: CAISGTGNTEAFF.

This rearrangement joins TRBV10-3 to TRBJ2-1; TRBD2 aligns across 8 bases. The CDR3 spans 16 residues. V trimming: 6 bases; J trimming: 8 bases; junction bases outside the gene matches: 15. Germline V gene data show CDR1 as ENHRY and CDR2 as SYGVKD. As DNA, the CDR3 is TGTGCCATCAGGCCCTTAAGCGGGAGTGGGGTCGATGAGCAGTTCTTC. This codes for CAIRPLSGSGVDEQFF.

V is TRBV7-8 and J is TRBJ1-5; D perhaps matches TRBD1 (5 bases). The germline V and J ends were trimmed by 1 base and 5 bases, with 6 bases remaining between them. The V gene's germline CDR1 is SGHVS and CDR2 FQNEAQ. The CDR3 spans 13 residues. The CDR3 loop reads CASSLEGDQPQHF. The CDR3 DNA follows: TGTGCCAGCAGCTTAGAAGGGGATCAGCCCCAGCATTTT.

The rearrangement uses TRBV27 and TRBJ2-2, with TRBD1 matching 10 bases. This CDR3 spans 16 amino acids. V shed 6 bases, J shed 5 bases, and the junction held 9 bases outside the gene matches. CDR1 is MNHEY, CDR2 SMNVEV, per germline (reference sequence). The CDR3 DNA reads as TGTGCCAGCAGCGAACCGGGACAGGGGTCGACCGGGGAGCTGTTTTTT. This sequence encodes CASSEPGQGSTGELFF.

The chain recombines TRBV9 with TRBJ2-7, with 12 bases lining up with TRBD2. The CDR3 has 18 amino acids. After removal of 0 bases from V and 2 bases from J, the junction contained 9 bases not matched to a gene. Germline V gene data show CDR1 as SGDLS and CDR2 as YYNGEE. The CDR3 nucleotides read TGTGCCAGCAGCGTAGGAGGGGCCAGACTAGCGGGAGCCTACGAGCAGTACTTC. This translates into CASSVGGARLAGAYEQYF.

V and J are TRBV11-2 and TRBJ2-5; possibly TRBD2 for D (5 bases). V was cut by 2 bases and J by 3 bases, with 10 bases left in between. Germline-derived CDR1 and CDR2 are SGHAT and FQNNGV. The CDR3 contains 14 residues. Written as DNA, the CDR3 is TGTGCCAGCAGCTTACGCGACGGGAAAGAGACCCAGTACTTC. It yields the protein CASSLRDGKETQYF.

The CDR3: CASSRGQVYGGYTF. The CDR3 coding sequence is TGTGCCAGCAGTCGAGGGCAGGTTTACGGTGGCTACACCTTC. The chain recombines TRBV6-5 with TRBJ1-2, with D unclear. This CDR3 is built from 14 residues. The V gene's germline CDR1 is MNHEY and CDR2 SVGAGI. Trimming left V 5 bases short and J 7 bases short, with 17 bases between.

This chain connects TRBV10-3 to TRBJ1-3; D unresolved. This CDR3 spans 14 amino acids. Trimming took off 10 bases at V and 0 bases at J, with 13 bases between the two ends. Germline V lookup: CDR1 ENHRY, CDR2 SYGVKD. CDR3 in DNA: TGTGCCACCAACCGGGAGGGCTCTGGAAACACCATATATTTT. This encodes CATNREGSGNTIYF.

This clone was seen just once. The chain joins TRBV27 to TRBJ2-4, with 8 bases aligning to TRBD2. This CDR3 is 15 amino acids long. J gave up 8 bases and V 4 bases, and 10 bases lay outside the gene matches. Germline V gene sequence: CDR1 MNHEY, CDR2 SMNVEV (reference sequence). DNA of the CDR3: TGTGCCAGCAGTTACCTCGGGAGGGGGAGTGACATTCAGTACTTC. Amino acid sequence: CASSYLGRGSDIQYF.

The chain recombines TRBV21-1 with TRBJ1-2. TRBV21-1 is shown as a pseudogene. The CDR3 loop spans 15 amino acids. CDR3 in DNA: TGTGCCAGCAGCGCCGGGGGTGGGCTCGGCTATGGCTACACCTTC. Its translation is CASSAGGGLGYGYTF.

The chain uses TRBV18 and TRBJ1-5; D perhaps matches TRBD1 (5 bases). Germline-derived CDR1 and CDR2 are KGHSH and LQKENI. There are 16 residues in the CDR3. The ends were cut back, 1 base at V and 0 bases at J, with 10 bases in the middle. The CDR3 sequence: CASSPRGGNSNQPQHF. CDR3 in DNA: TGTGCCAGCTCACCACGGGGGGGGAATAGCAATCAGCCCCAGCATTTT. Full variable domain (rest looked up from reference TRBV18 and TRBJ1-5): NAGVMQNPRHLVRRRGQEARLRCSPMKGHSHVYWYRQLPEEGLKFMVYLQKENIIDESGMPKERFSAEFPKEGPSILRIQQVVRGDSAAYFCASSPRGGNSNQPQHFGDGTRLSIL.

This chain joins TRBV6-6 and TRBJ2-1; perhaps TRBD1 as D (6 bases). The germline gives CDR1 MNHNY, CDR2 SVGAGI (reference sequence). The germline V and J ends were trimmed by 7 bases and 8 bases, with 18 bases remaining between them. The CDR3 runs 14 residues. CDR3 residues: CASTIRGLGDEQFF. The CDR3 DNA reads TGTGCCAGCACCATCAGGGGTCTGGGGGATGAGCAGTTCTTC.